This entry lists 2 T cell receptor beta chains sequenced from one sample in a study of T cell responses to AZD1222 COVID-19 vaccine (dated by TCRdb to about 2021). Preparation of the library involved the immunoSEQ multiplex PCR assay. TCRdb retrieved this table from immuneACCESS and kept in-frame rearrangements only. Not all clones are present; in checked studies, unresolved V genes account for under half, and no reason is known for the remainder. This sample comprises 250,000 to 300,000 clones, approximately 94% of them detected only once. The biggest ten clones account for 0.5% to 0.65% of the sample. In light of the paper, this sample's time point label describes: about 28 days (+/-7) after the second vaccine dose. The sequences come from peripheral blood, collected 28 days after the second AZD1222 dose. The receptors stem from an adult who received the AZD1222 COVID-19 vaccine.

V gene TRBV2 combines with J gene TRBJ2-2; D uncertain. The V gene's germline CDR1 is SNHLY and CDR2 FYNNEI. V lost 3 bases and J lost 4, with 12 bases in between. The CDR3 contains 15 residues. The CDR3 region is CASSDEGRGTGELFF. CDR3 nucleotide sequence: TGTGCCAGCAGTGATGAAGGTAGAGGCACCGGGGAGCTGTTTTTT.

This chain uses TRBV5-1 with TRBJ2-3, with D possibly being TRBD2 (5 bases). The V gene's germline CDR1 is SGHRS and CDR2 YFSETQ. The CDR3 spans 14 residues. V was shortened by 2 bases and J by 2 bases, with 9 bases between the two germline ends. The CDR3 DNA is TGCGCCAGCAGCTTAGGCGGGTTCACAGATACGCAGTATTTT. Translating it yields CASSLGGFTDTQYF.